This T cell receptor (beta chain) was sequenced during a study of CXCR3-negative and CXCR3-positive naive CD8 T cells (dated by TCRdb to the late 2010s). With respect to the entire study: In total, roughly 150 million TRB reads were obtained, or roughly 1.5 +/- 0.3 million reads per library. Diversity and physicochemical repertoire analyses were performed on approximately 10 donors pooled from two independent experiments. For the TRBV-TRBJ cluster analysis, the naive subsets came from about five donors, while the memory cells came from 3 donors. The paper's findings and limits, for the study overall: CXCR3 expression partially decreased after cryopreservation, so most assays used freshly isolated PBMCs. Repertoire diversity was comparably high in both naive subsets but much lower in memory CD8+ T cells. Within the same donor, TRBV-TRBJ usage looked similar between naive CXCR3-negative and CXCR3-positive cells, but memory cells had distinct patterns. TRB CDR3s from CXCR3-positive naive cells showed higher hydrophobicity (lower Kidera factor 4), lower energy, and higher strength and volume indices than CXCR3-negative naive cells. Because surface CD5, which has been linked to self-reactivity in mice, was comparable between naive subsets, TCR interaction strength was also inferred from TRB CDR3 physicochemical properties.

With regard to this clonotype: It lacks a known antigen.

Sequenced on a NextSeq 550. The Human TCR Profiling Kit (MiLaboratory) was used to make UMI-labeled 5' RACE TRB cDNA libraries. The full amount of extracted RNA was used for cDNA synthesis, and the full amount of resulting cDNA was used for PCR amplification. Libraries were prepared in parallel using an identical number of PCR cycles. Per the source publication's procedure: MIGEC and MiXCR extracted about 50,000 +/- 10,000 unique UMI-labeled TRB cDNA molecules per library, requiring at least two reads per UMI. Each library averaged about 38,000 +/- 11,000 functional in-frame TRB CDR3 nucleotide clonotypes without stop codons. After downsampling to 5000 UMI-labeled TRB molecules per sample, diversity metrics such as normalized Shannon-Wiener and Chao1 were calculated in VDJtools. Clonotype-size-weighted physicochemical properties of the central five CDR3 residues (interaction energy, strength, volume and Kidera factor 4) were computed in VDJtools. The reads were reprocessed in TCRdb, with one entry per CDR3 protein sequence and no accompanying DNA. TCRdb's processing, not the authors', yielded these V and J calls. The sample's table lists a count of about 50,000 distinct CDR3 sequences. The ten largest account for about 0.5% of the sample.

CDR1 MGHDK and CDR2 SYGVNS were looked up in the germline V gene. The CDR3 has 16 amino acids, counting the end cysteine and phenylalanine. No DNA accompanies this entry. Each CD8+ T cell subset was flow-sorted in triplicate, with 300,000 cells per subset placed directly into RLT lysis buffer. Naive CD8+ T cells were defined stringently as CD45RO-CCR7+CD27+CD95- to exclude memory contaminants. Peripheral blood mononuclear cells were isolated from buffy coats using standard density gradient centrifugation. A FACSAria III was used to flow-sort naive CXCR3-negative and CXCR3-positive CD8+ T cells. Total RNA was extracted from sorted cells using an RNeasy Mini Kit.

This sequence originates from a human donor in good health. Some clones in this sample may be carry-over from other donors' samples. The sequence is built from TRBV25-1 and TRBJ2-4. Sequenced material: naive CXCR3+ CD8+ T cells from blood. Sample cell subset or site, as interpreted from the label and publication: CD45RO-CCR7+CD27+CD95- naive CD8+ T cells expressing CXCR3 (TNR3+). The CDR3 has the sequence CASSAENDLTGDIQYF. Outside the CDR3, residues come from the reference TRBV25-1 and TRBJ2-4 proteins, so the full variable domain is: EADIYQTPRYLVIGTGKKITLECSQTMGHDKMYWYQQDPGMELHLIHYSYGVNSTEKGDLSSESTVSRIRTEHFPLTLESARPSHTSQYLCASSAENDLTGDIQYFGAGTRLSVL.